The 25 T cell receptor beta chains presented below share a single source sample, sequenced in a study of metastatic and nonmetastatic thyroid tumors. Thyroid surgery had not been preceded by any treatment in any patient. TCRdb reanalyzed the PCR reads with MiXCR. The sample records under 50,000 clones, about 27% being singletons. The sequenced sample was blood. The origin of the receptors is a male donor with papillary thyroid cancer or a benign thyroid nodule (not recorded which). Some clones in this sample may be carry-over from other donors' samples.

This clone was counted many times. V gene TRBV11-3 combines with J gene TRBJ1-2; D may be TRBD1 (5 bases). CDR1 is SGHNT, CDR2 YENEEA, per germline. The CDR3 has 12 residues. Trimming took 6 bases from V and 2 from J, leaving 7 bases between them. The CDR3 protein is CASRDKNYGYTF. DNA of the CDR3: TGTGCCAGCAGGGACAAAAACTATGGCTACACCTTC.

This clone was counted ten times or more. J is TRBJ1-1 and V is TRBV29-1, with D unresolved. The germline V gene has CDR1 SQVTM and CDR2 ANQGSEA. The CDR3 runs to 17 residues. V lost 0 bases and J 0 bases, leaving 17 bases between the germline ends. CDR3 protein: CSVEDEWTPLLNTEAFF. CDR3 DNA: TGCAGCGTTGAAGATGAATGGACTCCTCTCCTGAACACTGAAGCTTTCTTT.

This clone was observed a handful of times. This CDR3 is CASIGTSLDEQYF. DNA for the CDR3: TGTGCCAGCATAGGGACTAGCTTGGACGAGCAGTACTTC. This sequence joins TRBV6-1 and TRBJ2-7; 9 nucleotides line up with TRBD2. The CDR3 is made up of 13 amino acids. In germline, CDR1 is MNHNS, CDR2 SASEGT. V was pared by 7 bases and J by 5 bases, with 6 bases of the junction left unmatched.

The chain carries TRBV28 and TRBJ1-5; possible D gene TRBD1, 5 bases. The V gene's germline CDR1 is MDHEN and CDR2 SYDVKM. The CDR3 is 16 amino acids. Deletions cut 5 bases from V and 0 bases from J, with 14 bases between. The CDR3 DNA reads as TGTGCCAGCAGTCCCCGACAGCTATATAGCAATCAGCCCCAGCATTTT. This codes for CASSPRQLYSNQPQHF.

The chain uses TRBV12-3 or TRBV12-4 and TRBJ2-6, with 12 bases identical to TRBD2. There are 18 residues in the CDR3. V shed 5 bases and J 1 base; nucleotides not matched to a gene: 6. The CDR3: CASSPGLAGTSGANVLTF. The CDR3 nucleotides read TGTGCCAGCAGTCCCGGACTAGCGGGAACTTCTGGGGCCAACGTCCTGACTTTC.

This clone was seen ten or more times. The chain combines TRBV7-9 with TRBJ2-7; D remains unclear. The germline CDR1 and CDR2 sequences are SEHNR and FQNEAQ (reference sequence). V lost 5 bases and J 4 bases, leaving 21 bases between the germline ends. The CDR3 is 16 residues long. The CDR3 DNA is TGTGCCAGCAGCCTTAACCCTTCTGTTACCCCTTACGAGCAGTACTTC. Amino acid sequence: CASSLNPSVTPYEQYF.

This clone came up many times. The chain joins TRBV6-4 to TRBJ2-5; perhaps TRBD2 as D (7 bases). The V end lost 3 bases, the J end lost 2 bases, and 13 bases lay between the germline ends. CDR1 is MRHNA and CDR2 is SNTAGT in the germline V gene. The CDR3 sequence is 15 residues long. CDR3: CASSEGGGPQETQYF. For the CDR3, the DNA is TGTGCCAGCAGTGAAGGGGGAGGGCCTCAAGAGACCCAGTACTTC.

A remark on this clone: This may stem from a read error, because a much larger clone lies one nucleotide away. The J gene is TRBJ2-7, the V gene TRBV20-1; 15 nucleotides align to TRBD2. V was clipped by 4 bases and J by 5 bases; unmatched bases: 12. CDR3 length: 17 residues. CDR1 and CDR2 from the germline V gene are DFQATT and SNEGSKA (reference sequence). The DNA for the CDR3 is TGCAGTGCTACCAACGGGACTAGCGGGAGGTCCGTTAACGAGCAGTACTTC. It codes for CSATNGTSGRSVNEQYF.

The rearrangement joins TRBV7-2 to TRBJ2-1; D unclear. There are 12 residues in the CDR3. The germline gives CDR1 SGHTA, CDR2 FQGNSA. V dropped 2 bases and J dropped 12 bases, with 11 bases sitting between them. The CDR3 protein is CASSLTPNGQFF. The CDR3 nucleotides read TGTGCCAGCAGCTTAACACCTAACGGGCAGTTCTTC.

The V call is TRBV7-3, the J call TRBJ1-1; 7 nucleotides align to TRBD1. Trimming removed 4 bases from V and 6 bases from J; junction bases left unmatched: 5. The CDR3 consists of 13 residues. The germline V gene encodes CDR1 SGHTA and CDR2 FQGTGA. This CDR3 reads CASSWNRGAEAFF. The CDR3 DNA reads TGTGCCAGCAGCTGGAACAGGGGAGCTGAAGCTTTCTTT.

The chain is built from TRBV20-1 and TRBJ2-1; the match to TRBD2 covers 14 bases. With V trimmed by 2 bases and J by 8 bases, 8 bases remained unmatched. Per germline, CDR1 DFQATT and CDR2 SNEGSKA (reference sequence). The CDR3 contains 16 residues. CDR3 amino acids: CSARTGTSGSSDEQFF. The CDR3, as DNA: TGCAGTGCTAGAACCGGGACTAGCGGGAGTAGCGATGAGCAGTTCTTC.

There are many counts of this clone. The genes are TRBV30 and TRBJ2-7, with TRBD1 identical over 10 bases. The V segment lost 7 bases and the J segment 7 bases; nucleotides outside the gene matches: 4. Germline V gene data show CDR1 as GTSNPN and CDR2 as SVGIG (reference sequence). There are 11 residues in the CDR3. CDR3 loop: CALGQGGEQYF. CDR3 in DNA: TGTGCCTTAGGACAGGGGGGTGAGCAGTACTTC.

The V and J genes are TRBV30 and TRBJ2-7, with a weak D call TRBD1 (5 bases). The CDR3 has 13 amino acids. Germline V gene lookup returns CDR1 GTSNPN and CDR2 SVGIG (reference sequence). V was pared by 3 bases and J by 0 bases, with 9 bases between. CDR3 residues: CAWRNGHSYEQYF. In nucleotides, the CDR3 is TGTGCCTGGAGGAACGGACACTCCTACGAGCAGTACTTC. Together with reference TRBV30 and TRBJ2-7, the CDR3 gives the full variable domain: SQTIHQWPATLVQPVGSPLSLECTVEGTSNPNLYWYRQAAGRGLQLLFYSVGIGQISSEVPQNLSASRPQDRQFILSSKKLLLSDSGFYLCAWRNGHSYEQYFGPGTRLTVT.

This clone is medium-sized in the sample. V gene TRBV20-1 combines with J gene TRBJ2-1; D gene uncertain. This CDR3 contains 14 residues. With 3 bases removed from V and 0 bases from J, the gap between germline ends came to 9 bases. Germline CDR1 DFQATT, CDR2 SNEGSKA (reference sequence). The DNA for the CDR3 is TGCAGTGCTAGGTCCCCCCGCTCCTACAATGAGCAGTTCTTC. This sequence encodes CSARSPRSYNEQFF.

This clone was picked up many times. V usage is TRBV2 and J usage is TRBJ2-1; 8 bases are a match to TRBD2. Germline CDR1 and CDR2: SNHLY and FYNNEI. Unmatched junction bases numbered 7, after V lost 7 bases and J lost 5 bases. CDR3 length: 14 amino acids. The CDR3 sequence is CASTPGLVNNEQFF. The CDR3 DNA follows: TGTGCCAGCACTCCGGGACTAGTAAACAATGAGCAGTTCTTC.

V gene TRBV6-2 or TRBV6-3 combines with J gene TRBJ1-2; 11 bases map to TRBD1. After removal of 2 bases from V and 8 bases from J, the junction contained 22 bases not matched to a gene. The CDR3 has 20 residues. Germline CDR1 is MNHEY and CDR2 is SVGEGT. This CDR3 is CASSYLEGQGVVRGSVGYTF. Here the CDR3 DNA reads TGTGCCAGCAGTTACCTAGAGGGACAGGGGGTCGTAAGGGGTTCGGTCGGCTACACCTTC.

By sample fraction, this clone is medium-sized (0.01 to 0.1%). The chain recombines TRBV11-2 with TRBJ1-3; D call uncertain. With 1 base removed from V and 2 bases from J, the gap between germline ends came to 6 bases. In germline, CDR1 is SGHAT, CDR2 FQNNGV. The CDR3 extends over 14 amino acids. CDR3 DNA sequence: TGTGCCAGCAGCTTAGGTTCCCCTGGAAACACCATATATTTT. Translated: CASSLGSPGNTIYF.

This clone was observed many times. The CDR3, as DNA: TGTGCCAGCAGCGTAGAGGTGGCAGGGAACACTGAAGCTTTCTTT. As protein: CASSVEVAGNTEAFF. J is TRBJ1-1 and V is TRBV9, with D uncertain. Germline V gene sequence: CDR1 SGDLS, CDR2 YYNGEE. CDR3 length equals 15 residues. Trimming took 0 bases from V and 1 from J, leaving 10 bases between them.

V is TRBV19 and J is TRBJ2-2; D not certain. The V and J ends lost 8 bases and 9 bases respectively, with 22 bases between them. The CDR3 is made up of 15 amino acids. CDR1 is LNHDA and CDR2 is SQIVND in the germline V gene (reference sequence). The CDR3 spells CASGPPGQWTWELFF. The CDR3 DNA reads as TGTGCCAGTGGCCCCCCCGGGCAGTGGACCTGGGAGCTGTTTTTT.

This clone was observed many times. At the DNA level, this CDR3 is encoded by other sequences in the same sample as well. The CDR3 DNA reads as TGTGCCAGCAGCTTGGGGCAGGGAGCATGGCAGCCCCAGCATTTT. The encoded protein is CASSLGQGAWQPQHF. The chain carries TRBV5-6 and TRBJ1-5; perhaps TRBD1 as D (5 bases). The CDR3 has 15 residues. Trimming cost V 0 bases and J 7 bases, with 14 bases left between them. CDR1 is SGHDT, CDR2 YYEEEE, per germline.

This clone was seen just once. This chain connects TRBV7-6 to TRBJ1-1; no firm D call. With 1 base removed from V and 0 bases from J, the gap between germline ends came to 6 bases. Germline values: CDR1 SGHVS, CDR2 FNYEAQ. The CDR3 is made up of 14 amino acids. CDR3 DNA sequence: TGTGCCAGCAGCTTAGAGGCAGTGAACACTGAAGCTTTCTTT. Translated, it gives CASSLEAVNTEAFF.

This clone was seen ten or more times. The chain carries TRBV7-6 and TRBJ1-5; D is unresolved. The CDR3 is 13 residues long. V was shortened by 0 bases and J by 6 bases, with 6 bases between the two germline ends. Germline assignment: CDR1 SGHVS and CDR2 FNYEAQ. This chain's CDR3 is CASSLAKGQPQHF. CDR3 bases: TGTGCCAGCAGCTTAGCAAAGGGTCAGCCCCAGCATTTT.

As for this clone: Sequence at one end of the junction differs from germline and may be a read error. The same CDR3 can be traced to other DNA sequences in this sample. The gene calls are TRBV20-1 and TRBJ2-1; D unclear. Germline V gives CDR1 DFQATT, CDR2 SNEGSKA (reference sequence). CDR3 length: 14 amino acids. CDR3: CSARDWSSYNEQFF. The CDR3, as DNA: TGCAGTGCTCGAGACTGGAGCTCCTACAATGAGCAGTTCTTC.

By share, this clone ranks as medium-sized. The chain recombines TRBV30 with TRBJ2-7; 7 bases align to TRBD1. With 8 bases clipped from V and 1 base from J, the junction kept 14 bases outside the gene matches. In germline, CDR1 is GTSNPN, CDR2 SVGIG (reference sequence). The CDR3 is 15 amino acids. The DNA for the CDR3 is TGTGCCACGACGGCGGACAGGCCGGGGTCCTACGAGCAGTACTTC. Protein: CATTADRPGSYEQYF.

The chain links TRBV19 to TRBJ2-1; TRBD1 or TRBD2 may be the D gene (5 bases each). Germline V gene sequence: CDR1 LNHDA, CDR2 SQIVND (reference sequence). This CDR3 contains 14 residues. V was trimmed by 9 bases and J by 5 bases, leaving 17 bases between them. CDR3 sequence reads: CASGAYRWDNEQFF. The CDR3 nucleotides read TGTGCCAGCGGGGCGTATAGGTGGGACAATGAGCAGTTCTTC.